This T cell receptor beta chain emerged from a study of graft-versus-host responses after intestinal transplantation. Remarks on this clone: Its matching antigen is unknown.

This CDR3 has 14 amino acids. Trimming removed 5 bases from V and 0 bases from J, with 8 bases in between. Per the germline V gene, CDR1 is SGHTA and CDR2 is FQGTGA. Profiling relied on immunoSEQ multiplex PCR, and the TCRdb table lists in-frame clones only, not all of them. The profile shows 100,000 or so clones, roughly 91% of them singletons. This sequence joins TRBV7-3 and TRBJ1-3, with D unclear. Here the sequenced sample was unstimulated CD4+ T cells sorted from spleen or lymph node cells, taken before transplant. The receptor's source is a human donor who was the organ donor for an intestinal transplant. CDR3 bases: TGTGCCAGCAGCCTAGGATTCTCTGGAAACACCATATATTTT. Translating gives CASSLGFSGNTIYF. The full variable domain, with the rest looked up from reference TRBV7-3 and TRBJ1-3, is GAGVSQTPSNKVTEKGKYVELRCDPISGHTALYWYRQSLGQGPEFLIYFQGTGAADDSGLPNDRFFAVRPEGSVSTLKIQRTERGDSAVYLCASSLGFSGNTIYFGEGSWLTVV.